This TCR beta chain derives from a study of T cells after yellow fever vaccination. The study's findings and limits: A weaker secondary response peaked on day 5, the primary on day 15.

TCRdb re-called the 5' RACE reads with MiXCR, one entry per CDR3 protein. The sample yields about 310,000 distinct CDR3 sequences, around 4% seen once. The germline CDR1 and CDR2 sequences are MNHEY and SMNVEV (reference sequence). Trimming removed 8 bases at V and 0 bases at J, with 19 bases between. CDR3 length: 16 amino acids. This clonotype came up many times. As yet, its antigen is unknown. The chain couples TRBV27 to TRBJ1-1; D may be TRBD1 (5 bases). The clonotype comes from a man between 18 and 35 years old who received the YFV17D yellow fever vaccine. The material sequenced was PBMCs, taken on the day of the yellow fever booster vaccination. The CDR3 region has the DNA TGTGCCAGCTCCAAACGTGCAGGGACGATGAACACTGAAGCTTTCTTT. It is translated as CASSKRAGTMNTEAFF.